This T cell receptor beta chain was documented in a study of T cells after yellow fever vaccination. Study findings and constraints: FACS-sorted repertoires might harbor abundant contaminating clonotypes from the bulk population.

TCR cDNA, made by 5'RACE template switching, carried an added universal primer site and UMIs. TCRdb used MiXCR to reprocess the 5' RACE reads, holding one entry per CDR3 protein. The data show a few hundred thousand distinct CDR3 sequences, 9.5% to 13% seen once. This CDR3 has 14 residues. Trimming took off 2 bases at V and 7 bases at J, with 14 bases between the two ends. Germline V CDR1 and CDR2: KGHSY, FQNENV. The table lists this clonotype with a few counts. The antigen is unknown. The sample consisted of PBMCs, taken on the day of the first yellow fever vaccination. This sequence joins TRBV16 and TRBJ2-5; D might be TRBD1 or TRBD2, each matching 6 bases. This receptor was taken from a man between 18 and 29 years old who received the YFV17D yellow fever vaccine. Here the CDR3 DNA reads TGTGCCAGCAGCCAAGACGGGGGCGCAGTGACCCAGTACTTC. Translation gives CASSQDGGAVTQYF. The whole variable domain, remainder taken from reference TRBV16 and TRBJ2-5, is GEEVAQTPKHLVRGEGQKAKLYCAPIKGHSYVFWYQQVLKNEFKFLISFQNENVFDETGMPKERFSAKCLPNSPCSLEIQATKLEDSAVYFCASSQDGGAVTQYFGPGTRLLVL.